This T cell receptor (beta chain) is from a study of CD8+CD57+ T cells in acquired aplastic anemia. Points from the study as a whole: Researchers report that twenty-nine CD8+ CDR3 sequences appeared in both patients and controls.

Of note for this clonotype: Its specificity is unknown.

CDR3 and TCR beta VDJ profiling relied on a genomic DNA template. TCRdb recomputed calls from the reads with MiXCR, one row per CDR3 protein. The data show more than 150,000 distinct CDR3 sequences, roughly 50% seen once. The CDR3 consists of 13 residues. Germline values: CDR1 SGHRS, CDR2 YFSETQ. Deletions cut 1 base from V and 7 bases from J, with 11 bases between. Patients chosen for sequencing had shown CD8+CD57+ cell expansion by flow cytometry. Patients uniformly had severe acquired aplastic anemia. The clonotype originates from a human donor with aplastic anemia. Specimen: sorted CD4+, CD8+, or CD8+CD57+ T cells (not recorded which) from PBMCs. V is TRBV5-1 and J is TRBJ1-2; D remains ambiguous. The CDR3 protein is CASSLWEGSGYTF. CDR3 DNA sequence: TGCGCCAGCAGCTTGTGGGAGGGAAGTGGCTACACCTTC.